The TCR beta chain described here comes from a study of T cells in Graves' hyperthyroidism and ophthalmopathy. At least ten counts were recorded for this clonotype. Antigen: not known. TCR beta CDR3 regions were amplified from RNA transcripts. First-round RT-PCR targeting the TCR CDR3 was performed with the HTBI primer set. TCRdb reprocessed the multiplex PCR reads via MiXCR and lists one record per CDR3 protein. The sample has around 350,000 distinct CDR3 sequences, roughly 15% seen once. The CDR3 sequence is 14 residues long. V lost 4 bases and J lost 2, with 12 bases in between. Ophthalmopathy in the patients scored at least 3 on Clinical Activity Score and at least 4 on NOSPECS grade, lasting under 3 months. Those patients with uncontrolled infection, other autoimmune disease, pregnancy or lactation were excluded. Thyroid ultrasound, orbital computed tomography, clinical symptoms, and serum thyroxine and TRAb underpinned diagnoses.

General study findings and limits: Progression to ophthalmopathy was predicted a median of approximately 6.4 months early.

The source material was blood. This receptor was taken from a woman in her fifties or sixties with Graves' ophthalmopathy. The V call is TRBV12-3 or TRBV12-4, the J call TRBJ2-7; D might be TRBD1 or TRBD2, each matching 5 bases. This CDR3 is CASSSRDGPYEQYF. DNA of the CDR3: TGTGCCAGCAGTTCCCGGGACGGCCCCTACGAGCAGTACTTC.